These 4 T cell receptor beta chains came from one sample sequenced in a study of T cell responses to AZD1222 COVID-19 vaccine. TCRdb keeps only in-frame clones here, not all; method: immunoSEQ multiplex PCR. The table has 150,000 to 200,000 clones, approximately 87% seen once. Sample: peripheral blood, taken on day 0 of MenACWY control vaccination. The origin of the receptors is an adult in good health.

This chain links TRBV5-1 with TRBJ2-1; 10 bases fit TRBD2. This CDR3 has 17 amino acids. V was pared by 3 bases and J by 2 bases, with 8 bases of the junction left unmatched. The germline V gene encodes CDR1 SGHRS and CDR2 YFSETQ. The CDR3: CASSWISGRSPYNEQFF. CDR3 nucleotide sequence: TGCGCCAGCAGCTGGATTAGCGGGAGGTCACCCTACAATGAGCAGTTCTTC.

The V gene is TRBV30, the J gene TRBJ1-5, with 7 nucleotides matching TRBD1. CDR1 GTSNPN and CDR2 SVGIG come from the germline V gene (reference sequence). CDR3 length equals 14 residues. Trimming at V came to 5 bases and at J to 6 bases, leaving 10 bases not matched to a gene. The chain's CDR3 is CAWSRAGGVQPQHF. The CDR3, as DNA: TGTGCCTGGTCGAGGGCAGGGGGGGTTCAGCCCCAGCATTTT.

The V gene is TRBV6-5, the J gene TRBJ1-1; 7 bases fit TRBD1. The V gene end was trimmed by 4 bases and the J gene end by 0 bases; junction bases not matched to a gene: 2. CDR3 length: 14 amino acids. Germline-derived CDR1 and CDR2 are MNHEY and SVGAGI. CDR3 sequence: CASSSGQLNTEAFF. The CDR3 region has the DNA TGTGCCAGCAGTTCGGGACAGTTGAACACTGAAGCTTTCTTT.

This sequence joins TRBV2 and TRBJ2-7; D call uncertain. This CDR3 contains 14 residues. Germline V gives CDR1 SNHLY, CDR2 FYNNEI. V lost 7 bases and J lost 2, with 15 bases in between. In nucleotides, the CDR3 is TGTGCCAGCAAGGCCGGCATAAATACCTACGAGCAGTACTTC. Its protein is CASKAGINTYEQYF.